A single sample gave rise to the 31 T cell receptor beta chains below, sequenced in a study of early T cells in non-severe SARS-CoV-2 infection. TCRdb called the 5' RACE reads again in MiXCR, with one record for every CDR3 protein. The repertoire has about 46,000 distinct CDR3 sequences, around a tenth of them found once; the top ten carry more than 12%. Sequencing was carried out using whole blood. The receptors were gathered from an adult who was a healthcare worker with PCR-confirmed SARS-CoV-2 infection or an uninfected control (not recorded which).

At least ten counts were recorded for this clonotype. The chain has TRBV6-5 and TRBJ1-1, with 8 bases lining up with TRBD1. CDR1 MNHEY and CDR2 SVGAGI come from the germline V gene. J lost 8 bases, V lost 4 bases, and 6 bases had no gene match. The CDR3 totals 13 residues. The CDR3 region has the DNA TGTGCCAGCAGTTCCGGGGACAGGCACGAAGCTTTCTTT. This gives the protein CASSSGDRHEAFF.

This clonotype has more than one count but fewer than ten. The rearrangement joins TRBV6-2 or TRBV6-3 to TRBJ1-4, with 7 positions matching TRBD1. Trimming at V came to 8 bases and at J to 8 bases, leaving 5 bases not matched to a gene. The CDR3 is 12 residues long. Germline V CDR1 and CDR2: MNHEY, SVGEGT. As DNA, the CDR3 is TGTGCCAGCGGAGGGACAGTCGAAAAACTGTTTTTT. Protein: CASGGTVEKLFF.

The chain uses TRBV7-2 and TRBJ1-1; D not certain. This CDR3 has 15 amino acids. Germline loops: CDR1 SGHTA, CDR2 FQGNSA. Trimming shortened V by 5 bases and J by 0 bases, and 13 bases separated the two germline ends. CDR3 sequence: CASSARQRMNTEAFF. The DNA of the CDR3 is TGTGCCAGCAGCGCCCGACAACGAATGAACACTGAAGCTTTCTTT. The full variable domain, with the rest looked up from reference TRBV7-2 and TRBJ1-1, is GAGVSQSPSNKVTEKGKDVELRCDPISGHTALYWYRQSLGQGLEFLIYFQGNSAPDKSGLPSDRFSAERTGGSVSTLTIQRTQQEDSAVYLCASSARQRMNTEAFFGQGTRLTVV.

This clonotype has just a few counts. The chain uses TRBV28 and TRBJ1-4; 9 positions match TRBD1. V lost 10 bases and J lost 10; bases outside the gene matches: 13. In germline, CDR1 is MDHEN, CDR2 SYDVKM. The CDR3 has 14 residues. The CDR3 loop reads CATNVQEQGAKLFF. The CDR3 bases are TGTGCCACCAACGTCCAGGAACAGGGGGCAAAACTGTTTTTT.

This clonotype came up a few times. This chain uses TRBV4-3 with TRBJ2-7, with 8 bases that match TRBD1. Trimming took 1 base from V and 5 from J; bases not matched to a gene: 4. Germline CDR1 is LGHNA and CDR2 is YSLEER. The CDR3 is made up of 14 amino acids. CDR3 sequence: CASSQGQGWHEQYF. The CDR3 region has the DNA TGCGCCAGCAGCCAAGGACAGGGGTGGCACGAGCAGTACTTC.

The chain couples TRBV11-3 to TRBJ2-3; D tentatively fits TRBD1 or TRBD2 (5 bases each). V shed 5 bases and J shed 1 base, with 13 bases lying between them. CDR3 length equals 15 residues. Germline V gene sequence: CDR1 SGHNT, CDR2 YENEEA. Written as DNA, the CDR3 is TGTGCCAGCAGCGAGGGGTTTTGGGGCACAGATACGCAGTATTTT. Protein sequence: CASSEGFWGTDTQYF.

This clonotype was recorded at least ten times. The chain joins TRBV30 to TRBJ2-7; either TRBD1 or TRBD2 may fit D (5 bases each). Deletions cut 2 bases from V and 0 bases from J, with 11 bases between. The CDR3 is 14 residues long. Germline V CDR1 and CDR2: GTSNPN, SVGIG (reference sequence). The CDR3 sequence is CAWSPGSYSYEQYF. CDR3 DNA sequence: TGTGCCTGGAGTCCAGGGAGCTACTCCTACGAGCAGTACTTC. Using reference TRBV30 and TRBJ2-7 for the parts outside the CDR3, the full variable domain is SQTIHQWPATLVQPVGSPLSLECTVEGTSNPNLYWYRQAAGRGLQLLFYSVGIGQISSEVPQNLSASRPQDRQFILSSKKLLLSDSGFYLCAWSPGSYSYEQYFGPGTRLTVT.

The rearrangement joins TRBV6-1 to TRBJ2-1, with TRBD2 matching 10 bases. The trim removed 5 bases at V and 0 bases at J, leaving 4 bases unmatched. Germline V lookup: CDR1 MNHNS, CDR2 SASEGT. This CDR3 is 16 amino acids long. This CDR3 is CASSHPSGSSYNEQFF. DNA of the CDR3: TGTGCCAGCAGTCACCCTAGCGGGAGCTCCTACAATGAGCAGTTCTTC.

This clonotype was seen many times. V and J are TRBV19 and TRBJ2-2, with 9 bases matching TRBD2. V lost 7 bases, J lost 2 bases, and 17 bases stayed unmatched. This CDR3 is built from 19 residues. Germline CDR1 and CDR2: LNHDA and SQIVND (reference sequence). The CDR3 region has the DNA TGTGCCAGTACCACGGGACTAGCCAATCCAAACCCCAACACCGGGGAGCTGTTTTTT. Its translation is CASTTGLANPNPNTGELFF.

At least ten counts were recorded for this clonotype. One end of the junction fails to match germline, which may point to a read error. The chain combines TRBV6-6 with TRBJ1-3; unclear D gene. This CDR3 region has 15 residues. Germline V gives CDR1 MNHNY, CDR2 SVGAGI (reference sequence). CDR3 amino acids: CASSYSKTPGNTIYF. In nucleotides, the CDR3 is TGTGCCAGCAGTTACTCGAAGACTCCTGGGAACACCATATATTTT.

This clonotype was recorded a few times. V is TRBV29-1 and J is TRBJ2-7, with D perhaps TRBD2 (5 bases). Germline assignment: CDR1 SQVTM and CDR2 ANQGSEA. With 6 bases removed from V and 7 bases from J, the gap between germline ends came to 7 bases. This CDR3 is 9 amino acids long. DNA of the CDR3: TGCAGCGTCGGGGAAGAGCAGTACTTC. This codes for CSVGEEQYF.

This clonotype was recorded many times. This CDR3 is CASSPVSGYGYTF. CDR3 nucleotides: TGCGCCAGCAGCCCCGTCTCAGGGTATGGCTACACCTTC. The V and J genes are TRBV5-1 and TRBJ1-2; possibly TRBD1 for D (5 bases). The CDR3 covers 13 residues. Germline assignment: CDR1 SGHRS and CDR2 YFSETQ. V shed 4 bases and J shed 5 bases, with 12 bases lying between them.

This clonotype was detected many times. V usage is TRBV12-3 or TRBV12-4 and J usage is TRBJ1-1; D is ambiguous. Trimming pared 8 bases from V and 1 base from J, leaving 14 bases between. The CDR3 extends over 14 amino acids. As DNA, the CDR3 is TGTGCCAGCTCCCGCCGGATCTGGAACACTGAAGCTTTCTTT. It translates to CASSRRIWNTEAFF.

As to this clonotype: A much more abundant neighbour one base away suggests this may be a read error. This chain links TRBV28 with TRBJ2-7, with 8 bases that match TRBD1. The trim removed 1 base at V and 1 base at J, leaving 9 bases unmatched. CDR1 is MDHEN and CDR2 is SYDVKM in the germline V gene. The CDR3 is 17 residues long. The CDR3 DNA reads TGTGCCAGCAGTTTATTCTTGACAGGGGACAAATCCTACGAGCAGTACTTC. Encoded protein: CASSLFLTGDKSYEQYF.

This clonotype was detected many times. The chain has TRBV20-1 and TRBJ2-5; TRBD1 is a possible D gene (6 bases). V was pared by 5 bases and J by 1 base, with 17 bases between. The CDR3 totals 15 residues. The germline gives CDR1 DFQATT, CDR2 SNEGSKA (reference sequence). The CDR3 sequence: CSAGGEGQAQETQYF. The CDR3 coding sequence is TGCAGTGCTGGGGGCGAGGGACAAGCCCAAGAGACCCAGTACTTC.

As concerns this clonotype: This sequence may be a read error, since a much larger clone differs from it by one base. The chain employs TRBV29-1 and TRBJ2-7; D gene unclear. Germline V gene data show CDR1 as SQVTM and CDR2 as ANQGSEA. V was pared by 4 bases and J by 5 bases, with 18 bases between. This CDR3 has 14 amino acids. In DNA form, the CDR3 reads TGCAGCGTTGCCATTGAACAAACCTACGACGAGCAGTACTTC. This gives the protein CSVAIEQTYDEQYF.

This clonotype was counted many times. The J gene is TRBJ1-5, the V gene TRBV6-2 or TRBV6-3; D unresolved. CDR1 and CDR2 (germline): MNHEY, SVGEGT. The CDR3 totals 14 residues. The V end lost 0 bases, the J end lost 1 base, and 4 bases lay between the germline ends. The CDR3: CASSYSSSNQPQHF. The CDR3 region has the DNA TGTGCCAGCAGTTACTCTTCCAGCAATCAGCCCCAGCATTTT.

This clonotype was seen a handful of times. This CDR3 is CASSFPPRYEQYF. Here the CDR3 DNA reads TGTGCCAGCAGCTTTCCCCCGCGTTACGAGCAGTACTTC. The V call is TRBV7-2, the J call TRBJ2-7; no definite D call. CDR1 and CDR2 from the germline V gene are SGHTA and FQGNSA. With 3 bases removed from V and 4 bases from J, the gap between germline ends came to 10 bases. The CDR3 consists of 13 residues.

The table lists this clonotype with a few counts. The V and J genes are TRBV28 and TRBJ2-3, with unresolved D. Germline CDR1 is MDHEN and CDR2 is SYDVKM. The CDR3 totals 15 residues. V lost 5 bases to trimming and J lost 0 bases, with 12 bases between them. CDR3 DNA: TGTGCCAGCAGTCCGCAGGTTCCTAGCACAGATACGCAGTATTTT. This codes for CASSPQVPSTDTQYF.

The rearrangement joins TRBV18 to TRBJ2-3, with D unresolved. CDR3 length equals 12 residues. The germline gives CDR1 KGHSH, CDR2 LQKENI. V lost 6 bases, J lost 0 bases, and 4 bases lay in between. The CDR3 DNA follows: TGTGCCAGCTCCCAGAGCACAGATACGCAGTATTTT. Translation gives CASSQSTDTQYF.

This clonotype was observed at least ten times. The V gene is TRBV20-1, the J gene TRBJ2-6; 8 bases align to TRBD1. The CDR3 sequence is 15 residues long. V dropped 5 bases and J dropped 4; count of bases not matched to a gene: 7. Germline CDR1 and CDR2: DFQATT and SNEGSKA (reference sequence). Written as DNA, the CDR3 is TGCAGTGCTCCTCAGGGGGCGCGAGGGGCCAACGTCCTGACTTTC. This codes for CSAPQGARGANVLTF.

The gene calls are TRBV28 and TRBJ1-2; D is perhaps TRBD1 (5 bases). The CDR3 sequence is 12 residues long. Per germline, CDR1 MDHEN and CDR2 SYDVKM. V was cut by 6 bases and J by 7 bases, with 12 bases left in between. The CDR3 is CASREQVSGYTF. The CDR3 DNA is TGTGCCAGCAGGGAACAGGTTTCTGGCTACACCTTC.

This clonotype was counted a few times. The J gene is TRBJ2-1, the V gene TRBV5-1; weak D call: TRBD1 (6 bases). Per germline, CDR1 SGHRS and CDR2 YFSETQ. This CDR3 comprises 16 residues. Trimming stripped 0 bases from V and 4 bases from J, with 14 bases between. CDR3 loop: CASSLAVSGVYNEQFF. DNA for the CDR3: TGCGCCAGCAGCTTGGCCGTGTCAGGGGTGTACAATGAGCAGTTCTTC. The variable domain in full, completed from reference TRBV5-1 and TRBJ2-1, reads KAGVTQTPRYLIKTRGQQVTLSCSPISGHRSVSWYQQTPGQGLQFLFEYFSETQRNKGNFPGRFSGRQFSNSRSEMNVSTLELGDSALYLCASSLAVSGVYNEQFFGPGTRLTVL.

This clonotype came up a few times. This chain uses TRBV14 with TRBJ2-7, with no clear D. The V gene's germline CDR1 is SGHDN and CDR2 FVKESK. V lost 2 bases and J lost 2, with 10 bases in between. The CDR3 contains 14 residues. Here the CDR3 reads CASSQLMGTYEQYF. The CDR3 DNA sequence: TGTGCCAGCAGCCAATTAATGGGAACCTACGAGCAGTACTTC.

The V and J genes are TRBV7-9 and TRBJ2-5, with 7 bases fitting TRBD1. J was trimmed by 5 bases and V by 10 bases; bases with no gene match: 4. The CDR3 has 11 residues. Germline CDR1 reads SEHNR; CDR2 reads FQNEAQ (reference sequence). This chain's CDR3 is CATEDRETQYF. As DNA, the CDR3 is TGTGCCACCGAGGACAGGGAGACCCAGTACTTC.

This clonotype was counted between two and nine times. The chain is built from TRBV12-3 or TRBV12-4 and TRBJ2-1, with TRBD2 matching over 7 bases. CDR3 length: 14 residues. Unmatched junction bases numbered 1, after V lost 5 bases and J lost 0 bases. In nucleotides, the CDR3 is TGTGCCAGCAGTCGGACTAGCTCCTACAATGAGCAGTTCTTC. Translating gives CASSRTSSYNEQFF.

Many counts were recorded for this clonotype. The J gene is TRBJ1-1, the V gene TRBV28; D is perhaps TRBD1 (6 bases). V lost 5 bases, J lost 4 bases, and 17 bases lay in between. Germline CDR1 and CDR2: MDHEN and SYDVKM. This CDR3 contains 15 residues. CDR3 loop: CASSPRRGGSTEAFF. In DNA form, the CDR3 reads TGTGCCAGCAGTCCCCGAAGGGGGGGAAGCACTGAAGCTTTCTTT.

This clonotype was seen at least ten times. The chain employs TRBV6-1 and TRBJ1-2; D might be TRBD1 (5 bases). The CDR3 has 11 residues. Germline V gene lookup returns CDR1 MNHNS and CDR2 SASEGT. Trimming pared 10 bases from V and 4 bases from J, leaving 10 bases between. CDR3 in DNA: TGTGCCACCTGGGGCGCCTATGGCTACACCTTC. Protein sequence: CATWGAYGYTF.

At least ten counts were recorded for this clonotype. The chain is built from TRBV29-1 and TRBJ2-7; the match to TRBD1 covers 7 bases. This CDR3 spans 14 amino acids. Trimming at V came to 4 bases and at J to 0 bases, leaving 6 bases not matched to a gene. In germline, CDR1 is SQVTM, CDR2 ANQGSEA. The CDR3 loop reads CSVAETGISYEQYF. CDR3 sequence (DNA): TGCAGCGTTGCCGAGACAGGGATCTCCTACGAGCAGTACTTC.

This clonotype appeared many times. The chain recombines TRBV5-4 with TRBJ2-1, with D unresolved. CDR3 size: 15 residues. V lost 5 bases and J lost 0, with 12 bases in between. CDR1 is SGHNT and CDR2 is YYREEE in the germline V gene (reference sequence). CDR3 sequence reads: CASSHDWSSYNEQFF. In DNA form, the CDR3 reads TGTGCCAGCAGTCACGACTGGAGCTCCTACAATGAGCAGTTCTTC.

J is TRBJ1-2 and V is TRBV7-9; tentatively, D is TRBD1 (5 bases). Trimming shortened V by 5 bases and J by 5 bases, and 12 bases separated the two germline ends. Germline V gene sequence: CDR1 SEHNR, CDR2 FQNEAQ (reference sequence). This CDR3 has 13 amino acids. CDR3 in DNA: TGTGCCAGCAGCATGGGACCTTTTTATGGCTACACCTTC. This encodes CASSMGPFYGYTF.